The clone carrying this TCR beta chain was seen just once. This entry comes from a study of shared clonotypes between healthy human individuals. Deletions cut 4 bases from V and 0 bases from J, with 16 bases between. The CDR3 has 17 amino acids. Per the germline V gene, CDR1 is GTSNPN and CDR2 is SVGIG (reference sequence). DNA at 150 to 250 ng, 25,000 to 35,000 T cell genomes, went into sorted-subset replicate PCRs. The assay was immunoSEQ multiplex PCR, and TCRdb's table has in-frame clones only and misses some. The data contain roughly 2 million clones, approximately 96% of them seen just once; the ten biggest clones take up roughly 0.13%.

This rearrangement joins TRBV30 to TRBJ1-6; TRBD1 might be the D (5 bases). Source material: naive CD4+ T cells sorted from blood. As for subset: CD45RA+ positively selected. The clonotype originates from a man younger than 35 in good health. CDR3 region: CAWNGGGGGSYNSPLHF. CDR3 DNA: TGTGCCTGGAACGGGGGGGGAGGCGGCTCCTATAATTCACCCCTCCACTTT.